This T cell receptor beta chain appears in the sequencing data of a study of radiation and T cells in renal cell carcinoma. Data came from immunoSEQ multiplex PCR; TCRdb stores just in-frame clones and leaves some out. The data show some 120,000 clones, around four fifths seen once. This clone came up a few times. Its antigen is not known. Germline lookup yields CDR1 SGHAT and CDR2 FQNNGV. The V gene end was trimmed by 5 bases and the J gene end by 12 bases; junction bases not matched to a gene: 11. CDR3 length: 13 amino acids. Time point described: blood 2 weeks post-SBRT. The treatment was: 15 Gy SBRT to primary tumor, nephrectomy 4 weeks later. After SBRT, blood was collected at 2 and 4 weeks, plus baseline. General observations from the study: In blood, top tumor clones expanded by 2 weeks, shrinking by 4. Pretreatment tumor biopsies were lacking, so baseline clonotypes are unknown.

The material sequenced was blood, taken from a patient whose treatment included radiotherapy and nephrectomy. The TCR was taken from a woman aged 60 to 75 with renal cell carcinoma. This sequence joins TRBV11-2 and TRBJ2-7, with 9 bases identical to TRBD1. The CDR3 DNA sequence: TGTGCCAGCAGCCCCAGGACAGGGGACCTTCGGTACTTC. Amino acid sequence: CASSPRTGDLRYF.